This TCR beta chain was sequenced during a study of blood T cell repertoires in COVID-19. Study-level background: Donors in the United States, Italy and Spain gave samples during acute or convalescent COVID-19. PBMCs, B-cell-depleted T cells, or T cells provided the cDNA or gDNA that made up the material.

The germline V and J ends were trimmed by 8 bases and 2 bases, with 11 bases remaining between them. The germline V gene encodes CDR1 KGHDR and CDR2 SFDVKD. CDR3 length equals 14 residues. In the original workflow: How many nucleated cells were present was estimated from reference gene primer amplification. Data came from immunoSEQ multiplex PCR; TCRdb stores just in-frame clones and leaves some out. That table supplies the V and J calls and clone size; D and trimming were determined from the DNA. The table records about 15,000 clones, approximately 76% of them present only once. This receptor was taken from a man aged 65-85 years with active or convalescent COVID-19. The specimen sequenced was peripheral blood. This chain connects TRBV24-1 to TRBJ2-2; maybe TRBD2 (5 bases). The CDR3 region has the DNA TGTGCCACCATGGGCGGGTCCAACACCGGGGAGCTGTTTTTT. This codes for CATMGGSNTGELFF.